This TCR beta chain was sequenced in a study of T cell responses to AZD1222 COVID-19 vaccine. Produced via immunoSEQ multiplex PCR; TCRdb's table is partial and in-frame only. The sample has fewer than 150,000 clones; over 85% are singletons. Germline CDR1 SGHTA, CDR2 FQGTGA. V gave up 1 base and J gave up 6 bases, with 12 bases separating them. This CDR3 has 15 amino acids. This clone was detected once. This clonotype originated in an adult in good health. The material was peripheral blood, obtained on day 0 of AZD1222 vaccination. This chain connects TRBV7-3 to TRBJ1-4; D gene unclear. The chain's CDR3 is CASSLIVGLDEKLFF. In DNA, the CDR3 is TGTGCCAGCAGCTTAATTGTGGGTTTGGATGAAAAACTGTTTTTT.